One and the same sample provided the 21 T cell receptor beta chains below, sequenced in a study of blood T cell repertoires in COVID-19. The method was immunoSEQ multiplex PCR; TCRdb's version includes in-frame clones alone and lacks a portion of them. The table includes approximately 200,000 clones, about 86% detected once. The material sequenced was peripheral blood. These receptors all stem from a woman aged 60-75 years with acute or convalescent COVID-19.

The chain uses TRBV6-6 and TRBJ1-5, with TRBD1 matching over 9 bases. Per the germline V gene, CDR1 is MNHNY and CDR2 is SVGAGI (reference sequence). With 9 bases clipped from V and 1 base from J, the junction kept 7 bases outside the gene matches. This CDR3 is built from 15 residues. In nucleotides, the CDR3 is TGTGCCAGTTGGTGGGGACAGGGCAGCAATCAGCCCCAGCATTTT. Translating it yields CASWWGQGSNQPQHF.

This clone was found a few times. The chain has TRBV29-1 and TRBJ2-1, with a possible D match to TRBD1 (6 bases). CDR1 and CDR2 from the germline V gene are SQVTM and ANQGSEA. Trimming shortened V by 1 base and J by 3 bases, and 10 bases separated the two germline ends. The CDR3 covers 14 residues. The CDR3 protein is CSVEGGTIYNEQFF. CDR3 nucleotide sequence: TGCAGCGTTGAAGGGGGGACAATCTACAATGAGCAGTTCTTC.

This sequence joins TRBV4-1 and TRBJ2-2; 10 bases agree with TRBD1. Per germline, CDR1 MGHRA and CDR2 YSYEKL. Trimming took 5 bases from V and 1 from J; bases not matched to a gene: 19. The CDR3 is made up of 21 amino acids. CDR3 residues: CASSSRGTGALVGGNTGELFF. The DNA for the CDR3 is TGCGCCAGCAGCTCGCGTGGGACAGGGGCCCTTGTAGGAGGGAACACCGGGGAGCTGTTTTTT.

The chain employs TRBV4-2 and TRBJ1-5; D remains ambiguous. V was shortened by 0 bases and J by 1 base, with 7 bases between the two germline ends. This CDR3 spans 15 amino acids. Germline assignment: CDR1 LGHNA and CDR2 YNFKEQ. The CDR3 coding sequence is TGTGCCAGCAGCCAAGATCGAGCAAGCAATCAGCCCCAGCATTTT. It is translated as CASSQDRASNQPQHF.

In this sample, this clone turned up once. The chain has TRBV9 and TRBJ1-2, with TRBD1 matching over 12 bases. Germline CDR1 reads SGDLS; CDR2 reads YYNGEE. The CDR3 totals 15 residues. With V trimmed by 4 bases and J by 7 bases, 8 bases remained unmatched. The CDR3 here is CASSPHGTGGAGYTF. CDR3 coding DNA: TGTGCCAGCAGCCCCCACGGGACAGGGGGCGCTGGCTACACCTTC.

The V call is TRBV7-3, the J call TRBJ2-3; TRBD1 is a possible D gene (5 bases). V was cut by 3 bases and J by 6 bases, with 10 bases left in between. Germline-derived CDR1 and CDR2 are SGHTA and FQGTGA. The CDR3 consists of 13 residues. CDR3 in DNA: TGTGCCAGCAGCTTGGGGCCTGAGGATACGCAGTATTTT. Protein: CASSLGPEDTQYF.

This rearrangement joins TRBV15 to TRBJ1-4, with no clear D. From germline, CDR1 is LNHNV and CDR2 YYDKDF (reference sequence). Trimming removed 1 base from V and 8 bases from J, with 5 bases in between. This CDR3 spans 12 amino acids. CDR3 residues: CATSRVGEKLFF. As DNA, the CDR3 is TGTGCCACCAGCAGAGTCGGGGAAAAACTGTTTTTT.

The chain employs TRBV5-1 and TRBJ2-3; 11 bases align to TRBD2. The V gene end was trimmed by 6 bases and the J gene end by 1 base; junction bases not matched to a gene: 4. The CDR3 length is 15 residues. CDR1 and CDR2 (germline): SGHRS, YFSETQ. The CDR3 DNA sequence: TGCGCCAGCACCGATAGCGGGGGGGGCACAGATACGCAGTATTTT. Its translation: CASTDSGGGTDTQYF.

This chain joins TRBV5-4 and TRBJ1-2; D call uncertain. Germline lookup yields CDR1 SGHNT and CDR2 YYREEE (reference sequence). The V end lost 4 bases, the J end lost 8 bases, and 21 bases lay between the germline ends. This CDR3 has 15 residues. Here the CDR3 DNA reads TGTGCCAGCAGCCCGTGGGCAGCTGAGGAGGAGGGCTACACCTTC. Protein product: CASSPWAAEEEGYTF.

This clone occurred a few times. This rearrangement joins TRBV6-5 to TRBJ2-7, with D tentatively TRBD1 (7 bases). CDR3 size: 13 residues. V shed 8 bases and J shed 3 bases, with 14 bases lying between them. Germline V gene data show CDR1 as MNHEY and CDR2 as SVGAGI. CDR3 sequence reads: CASVVQGGYEQYF. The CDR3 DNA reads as TGTGCCAGCGTGGTGCAGGGGGGCTACGAGCAGTACTTC.

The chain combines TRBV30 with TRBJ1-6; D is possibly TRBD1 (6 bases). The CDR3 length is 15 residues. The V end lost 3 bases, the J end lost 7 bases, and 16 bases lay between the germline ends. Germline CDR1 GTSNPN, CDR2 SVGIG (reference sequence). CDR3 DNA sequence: TGTGCCTGGAGCGCGGCCGGGACATGGAATTCACCCCTCCACTTT. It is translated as CAWSAAGTWNSPLHF.

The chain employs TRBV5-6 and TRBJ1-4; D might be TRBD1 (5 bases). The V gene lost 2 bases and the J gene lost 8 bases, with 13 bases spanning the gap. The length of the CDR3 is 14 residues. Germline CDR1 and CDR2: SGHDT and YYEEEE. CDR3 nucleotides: TGTGCCAGCAGCTTCTGGGGGAGGATGGAAAAACTGTTTTTT. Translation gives CASSFWGRMEKLFF.

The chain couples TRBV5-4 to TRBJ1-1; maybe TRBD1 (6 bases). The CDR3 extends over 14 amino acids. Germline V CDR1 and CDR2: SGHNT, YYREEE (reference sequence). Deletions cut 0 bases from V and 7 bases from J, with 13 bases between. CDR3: CASSLANRANEAFF. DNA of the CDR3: TGTGCCAGCAGCTTGGCTAACAGGGCTAATGAAGCTTTCTTT. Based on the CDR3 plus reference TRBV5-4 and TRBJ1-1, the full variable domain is ETGVTQSPTHLIKTRGQQVTLRCSSQSGHNTVSWYQQALGQGPQFIFQYYREEENGRGNFPPRFSGLQFPNYSSELNVNALELDDSALYLCASSLANRANEAFFGQGTRLTVV.

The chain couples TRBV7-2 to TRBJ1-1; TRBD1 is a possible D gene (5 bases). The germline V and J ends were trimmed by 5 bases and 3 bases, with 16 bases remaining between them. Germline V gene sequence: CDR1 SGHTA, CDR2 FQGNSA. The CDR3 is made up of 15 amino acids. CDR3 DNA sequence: TGTGCCAGCAGCCGTGGGTGGGGAGGGGACACTGAAGCTTTCTTT. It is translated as CASSRGWGGDTEAFF.

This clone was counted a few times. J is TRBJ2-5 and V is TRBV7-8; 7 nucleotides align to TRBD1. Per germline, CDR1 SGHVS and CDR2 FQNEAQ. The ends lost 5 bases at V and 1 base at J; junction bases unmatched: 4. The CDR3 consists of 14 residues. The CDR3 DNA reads TGTGCCAGCAGCCGACGACAGGGCCAAGAGACCCAGTACTTC. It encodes CASSRRQGQETQYF.

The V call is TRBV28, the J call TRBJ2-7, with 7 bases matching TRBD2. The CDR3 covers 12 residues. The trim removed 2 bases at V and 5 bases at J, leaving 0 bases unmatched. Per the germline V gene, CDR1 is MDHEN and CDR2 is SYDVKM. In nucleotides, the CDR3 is TGTGCCAGCAGTTTAGGGGGGGACGAGCAGTACTTC. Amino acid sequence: CASSLGGDEQYF.

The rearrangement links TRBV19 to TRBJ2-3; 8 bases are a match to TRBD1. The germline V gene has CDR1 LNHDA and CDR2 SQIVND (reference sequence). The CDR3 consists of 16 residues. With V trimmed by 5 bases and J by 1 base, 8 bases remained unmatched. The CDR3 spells CASSFGQGPGTDTQYF. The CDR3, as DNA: TGTGCCAGTAGTTTCGGACAGGGCCCTGGCACAGATACGCAGTATTTT. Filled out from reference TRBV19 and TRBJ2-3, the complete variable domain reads DGGITQSPKYLFRKEGQNVTLSCEQNLNHDAMYWYRQDPGQGLRLIYYSQIVNDFQKGDIAEGYSVSREKKESFPLTVTSAQKNPTAFYLCASSFGQGPGTDTQYFGPGTRLTVL.

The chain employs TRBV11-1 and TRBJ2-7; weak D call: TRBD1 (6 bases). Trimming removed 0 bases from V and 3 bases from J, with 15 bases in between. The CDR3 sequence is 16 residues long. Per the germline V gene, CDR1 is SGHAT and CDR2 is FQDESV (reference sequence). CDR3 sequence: CASSLAGETGFYEQYF. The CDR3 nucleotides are TGTGCCAGCAGCTTAGCAGGAGAGACAGGATTCTACGAGCAGTACTTC.

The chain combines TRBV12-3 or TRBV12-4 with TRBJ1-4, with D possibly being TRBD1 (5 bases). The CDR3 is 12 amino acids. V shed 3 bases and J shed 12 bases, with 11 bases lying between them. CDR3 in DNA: TGTGCCAGCAGTTTCCGCCCGGGGGAACTGTTTTTT. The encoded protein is CASSFRPGELFF.

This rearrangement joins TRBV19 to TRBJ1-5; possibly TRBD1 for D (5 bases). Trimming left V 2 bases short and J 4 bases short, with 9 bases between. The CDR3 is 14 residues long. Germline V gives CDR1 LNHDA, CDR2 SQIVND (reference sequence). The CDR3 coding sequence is TGTGCCAGTAGTATACGCAGGGAAAATCAGCCCCAGCATTTT. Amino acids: CASSIRRENQPQHF.

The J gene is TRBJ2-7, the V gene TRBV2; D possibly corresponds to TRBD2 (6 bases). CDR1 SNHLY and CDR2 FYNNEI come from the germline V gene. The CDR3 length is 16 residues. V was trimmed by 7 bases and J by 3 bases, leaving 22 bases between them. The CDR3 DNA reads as TGTGCCAGCACTCCCGGAGGGTTTGAGTGGGGCTACGAGCAGTACTTC. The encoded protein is CASTPGGFEWGYEQYF.